Detailed here is one T cell receptor (beta chain). MiXCR, run by TCRdb on the RT-PCR reads, gives a single entry per CDR3 protein. The repertoire holds about 700,000 distinct CDR3 sequences, with 12% to 15% as singletons. The CDR3 has 15 residues. The V gene's germline CDR1 is SGHDN and CDR2 FVKESK. V shed 0 bases and J shed 3 bases, with 10 bases lying between them. Sample: memory CD4+ T cells from blood. The V and J genes are TRBV14 and TRBJ2-3; D gene uncertain. This clonotype originated in a female donor in good health, serving as a healthy control. DNA for the CDR3: TGTGCCAGCAGCCAAGATTACGGAGCAACAGATACGCAGTATTTT. It codes for CASSQDYGATDTQYF.